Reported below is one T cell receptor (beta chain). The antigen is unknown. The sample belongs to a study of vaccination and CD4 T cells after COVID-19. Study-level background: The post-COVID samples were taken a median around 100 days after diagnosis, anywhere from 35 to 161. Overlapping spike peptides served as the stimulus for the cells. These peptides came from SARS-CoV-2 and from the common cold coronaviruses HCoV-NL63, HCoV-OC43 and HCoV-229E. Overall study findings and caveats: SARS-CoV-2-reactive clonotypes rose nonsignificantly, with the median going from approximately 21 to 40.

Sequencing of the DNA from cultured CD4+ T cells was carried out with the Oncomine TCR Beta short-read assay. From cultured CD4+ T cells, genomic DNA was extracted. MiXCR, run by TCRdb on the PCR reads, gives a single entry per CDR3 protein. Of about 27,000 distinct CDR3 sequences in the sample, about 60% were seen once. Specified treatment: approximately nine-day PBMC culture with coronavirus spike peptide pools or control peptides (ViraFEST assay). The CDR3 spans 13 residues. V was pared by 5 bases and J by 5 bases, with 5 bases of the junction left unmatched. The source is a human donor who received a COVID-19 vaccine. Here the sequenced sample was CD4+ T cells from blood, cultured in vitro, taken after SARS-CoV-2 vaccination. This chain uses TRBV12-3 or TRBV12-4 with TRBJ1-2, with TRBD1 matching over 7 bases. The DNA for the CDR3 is TGTGCCAGCAGTCGGACGGACAGGTATGGCTACACCTTC. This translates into CASSRTDRYGYTF.